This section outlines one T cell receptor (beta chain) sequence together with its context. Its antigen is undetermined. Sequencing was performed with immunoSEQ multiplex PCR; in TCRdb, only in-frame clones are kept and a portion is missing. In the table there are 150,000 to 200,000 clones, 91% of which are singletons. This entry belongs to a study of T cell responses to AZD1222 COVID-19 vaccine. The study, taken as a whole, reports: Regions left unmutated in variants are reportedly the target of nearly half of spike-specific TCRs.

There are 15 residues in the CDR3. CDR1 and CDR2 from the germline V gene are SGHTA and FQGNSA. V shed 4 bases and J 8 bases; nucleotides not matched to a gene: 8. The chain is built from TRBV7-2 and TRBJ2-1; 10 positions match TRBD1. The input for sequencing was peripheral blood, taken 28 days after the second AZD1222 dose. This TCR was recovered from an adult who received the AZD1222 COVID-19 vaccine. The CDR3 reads CASSSRTGGIDEQFF. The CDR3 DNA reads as TGTGCCAGCAGCTCCCGGACAGGGGGAATCGATGAGCAGTTCTTC.